Included here is one TCR beta chain sequence, with context. The data were taken from a study of blood T cell repertoires in COVID-19. Study information: Specimens from acute and convalescent COVID-19 originated in the United States, Italy and Spain. T cells, B-cell-depleted T cells, or PBMCs supplied cDNA or gDNA.

Trimming shortened V by 2 bases and J by 3 bases, and 7 bases separated the two germline ends. CDR3 size: 13 residues. In the original analysis: Estimation of nucleated cell counts relied on the amplification of reference gene primers. The data were produced by immunoSEQ multiplex PCR, yet TCRdb's version contains in-frame clones alone and is incomplete. D and trimming come from the DNA, and the V and J calls and clone size come from that table. The sample shows roughly 200,000 clones, around 80% of them seen only once. The chain uses TRBV12-3 or TRBV12-4 and TRBJ1-1; no firm D call. This TCR derives from a woman older than 75 with active or convalescent COVID-19. Sequencing was carried out using peripheral blood. The CDR3 reads CASSLLPDTEAFF. CDR3 DNA: TGTGCCAGCAGTTTACTTCCGGACACTGAAGCTTTCTTT.